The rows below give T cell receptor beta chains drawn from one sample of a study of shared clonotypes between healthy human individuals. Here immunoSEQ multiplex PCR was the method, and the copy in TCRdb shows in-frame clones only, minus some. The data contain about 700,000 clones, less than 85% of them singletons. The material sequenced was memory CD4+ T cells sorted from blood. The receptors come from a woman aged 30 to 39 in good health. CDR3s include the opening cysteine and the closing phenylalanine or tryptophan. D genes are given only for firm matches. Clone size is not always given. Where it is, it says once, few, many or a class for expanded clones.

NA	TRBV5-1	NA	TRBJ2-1	CASSLARASYNEQFF	TGCGCCAGCAGCTTGGCCCGAGCTTCCTACAATGAGCAGTTCTTC
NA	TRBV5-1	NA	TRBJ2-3	CASSSKTPVGADTQYF	TGCGCCAGCAGTTCTAAGACTCCAGTAGGTGCAGATACGCAGTATTTT
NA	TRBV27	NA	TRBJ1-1	CASSLSRGEKAFF	TGTGCCAGCAGTTTATCCCGGGGAGAGAAAGCTTTCTTT
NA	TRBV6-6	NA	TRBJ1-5	CASRMDGYSNQPQHF	TGTGCCAGCAGAATGGACGGGTATAGCAATCAGCCCCAGCATTTT
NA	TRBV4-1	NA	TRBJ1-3	CASSQDGAVGAYVRNTIYF	TGCGCCAGCAGCCAAGATGGGGCCGTGGGGGCTTACGTTAGAAACACCATATATTTT
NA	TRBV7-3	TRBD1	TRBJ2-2	CASRRTGGAGTGELFF	TGTGCCAGCAGACGTACAGGGGGCGCGGGCACCGGGGAGCTGTTTTTT
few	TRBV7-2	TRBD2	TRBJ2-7	CASRSTSGMGEQYF	TGTGCCAGCAGATCGACTAGCGGGATGGGCGAGCAGTACTTC
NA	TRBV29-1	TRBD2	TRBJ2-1	CSVRGGGIGNEQFF	TGCAGCGTTCGAGGCGGGGGGATTGGGAATGAGCAGTTCTTC
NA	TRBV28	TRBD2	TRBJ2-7	CASSFREGSYEQYF	TGTGCCAGCAGTTTTCGGGAGGGGTCCTACGAGCAGTACTTC
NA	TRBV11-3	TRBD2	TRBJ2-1	CASSLRTSGLFF	TGTGCCAGCAGCCTGCGGACTAGCGGCCTGTTCTTC
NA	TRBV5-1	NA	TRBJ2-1	CASSAGTVSSYNEQFF	TGCGCCAGCAGCGCCGGGACGGTAAGCTCCTACAATGAGCAGTTCTTC
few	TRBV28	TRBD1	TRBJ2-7	CASSYPGQGFYEQYF	TGTGCCAGCAGTTATCCGGGACAGGGTTTCTACGAGCAGTACTTC
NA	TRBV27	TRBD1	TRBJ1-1	CASSQTGGEAFF	TGTGCCAGCAGTCAGACAGGGGGTGAAGCTTTCTTT
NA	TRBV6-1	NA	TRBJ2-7	CASSVQGGIYEQYF	TGTGCCAGCAGTGTTCAGGGGGGAATCTACGAGCAGTACTTC
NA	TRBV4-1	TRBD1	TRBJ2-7	CASSHRGQGTIDEQYF	TGCGCCAGCAGCCACAGAGGACAGGGAACGATAGACGAGCAGTACTTC
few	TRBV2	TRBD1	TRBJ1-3	CASSRTGPGNTIYF	TGTGCCAGCAGTCGGACAGGACCTGGAAACACCATATATTTT
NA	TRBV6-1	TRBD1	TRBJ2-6	CASSVPGGASSGANVLTF	TGTGCCAGCAGTGTGCCAGGGGGCGCAAGCTCTGGGGCCAACGTCCTGACTTTC
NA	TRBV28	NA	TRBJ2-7	CASSLGGLNYEQYF	TGTGCCAGCAGTTTAGGGGGGCTGAACTACGAGCAGTACTTC
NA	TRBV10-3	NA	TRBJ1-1	CAISATTDLNTEAFF	TGTGCCATCAGTGCTACGACAGACCTGAACACTGAAGCTTTCTTT
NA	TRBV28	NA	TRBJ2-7	CASRKTGYLSYEQYF	TGTGCCAGCAGGAAGACAGGCTACCTCTCCTACGAGCAGTACTTC
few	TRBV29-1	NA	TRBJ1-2	CSAGGEAYGYTF	TGCAGCGCGGGGGGGGAGGCCTATGGCTACACCTTC
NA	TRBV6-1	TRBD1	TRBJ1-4	CASSEYVDRKYEKLFF	TGTGCCAGCAGTGAATACGTGGACAGGAAGTACGAAAAACTGTTTTTT
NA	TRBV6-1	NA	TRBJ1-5	CASSGGFIQPQHF	TGTGCCAGCAGTGGTGGGTTCATCCAGCCCCAGCATTTT
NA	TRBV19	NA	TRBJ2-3	CASSIGRRGGTDTQYF	TGTGCCAGTAGTATCGGGCGTCGAGGGGGCACAGATACGCAGTATTTT
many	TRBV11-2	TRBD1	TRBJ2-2	CASSFSGTVRTGELFF	TGTGCCAGCAGCTTCTCCGGGACAGTGAGGACCGGGGAGCTGTTTTTT
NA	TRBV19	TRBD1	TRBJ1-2	CASSALGQVYGYTF	TGTGCCAGTAGTGCGCTGGGACAGGTCTATGGCTACACCTTC
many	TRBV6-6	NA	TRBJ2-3	CASSYEGSGYTQYF	TGTGCCAGCAGTTACGAGGGATCGGGATATACGCAGTATTTT
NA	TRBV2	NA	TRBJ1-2	CASSYLGGDYGYTF	TGTGCCAGCAGCTACCTCGGGGGCGACTATGGCTACACCTTC
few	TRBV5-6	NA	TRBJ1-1	CASSLTANMNTEAFF	TGTGCCAGCAGCTTAACCGCAAACATGAACACTGAAGCTTTCTTT
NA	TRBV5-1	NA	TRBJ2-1	CASSIDLGSYNEQFF	TGCGCCAGCAGCATAGACTTGGGCTCCTACAATGAGCAGTTCTTC
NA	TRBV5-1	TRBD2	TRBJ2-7	CASRTSGSYEQYF	TGCGCCAGCAGGACTAGCGGGAGTTACGAGCAGTACTTC
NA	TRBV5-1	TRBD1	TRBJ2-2	CASSLGQGNTGELFF	TGCGCCAGCAGCTTGGGACAGGGGAACACCGGGGAGCTGTTTTTT
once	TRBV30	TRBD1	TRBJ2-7	CAWSGQGLSYEQYF	TGTGCCTGGAGTGGACAGGGATTGTCCTACGAGCAGTACTTC
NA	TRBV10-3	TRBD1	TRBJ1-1	CAISDRTGVGTEAFF	TGTGCCATCAGTGATCGGACAGGGGTTGGCACTGAAGCTTTCTTT
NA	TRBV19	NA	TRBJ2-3	CASSMTGMSTDTQYF	TGTGCCAGTAGTATGACAGGAATGAGCACAGATACGCAGTATTTT
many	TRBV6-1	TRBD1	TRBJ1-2	CASSETGTAGGYTF	TGTGCCAGCAGTGAAACCGGGACAGCCGGAGGCTACACCTTC
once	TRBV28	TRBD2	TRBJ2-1	CASSLFRGGLAGAENEQFF	TGTGCCAGCAGTTTATTTAGAGGGGGACTAGCGGGAGCTGAGAATGAGCAGTTCTTC
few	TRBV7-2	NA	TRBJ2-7	CASSLEVVSHEQYF	TGTGCCAGCAGCTTAGAGGTTGTTAGCCACGAGCAGTACTTC
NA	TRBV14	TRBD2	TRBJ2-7	CASSSFRTSDTYEQYF	TGTGCCAGCAGCTCTTTTAGGACTAGCGACACCTACGAGCAGTACTTC
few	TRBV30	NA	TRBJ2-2	CAWRKDSTGELFF	TGTGCCTGGAGAAAGGACAGCACCGGGGAGCTGTTTTTT